The present entry profiles one T cell receptor beta chain with its context. The CDR3 length is 15 residues. Trimming removed 0 bases from V and 4 bases from J; junction bases left unmatched: 4. Looked up from germline, CDR1 is SGHKS and CDR2 is YYEKEE (reference sequence). Those enrolled in Seattle joined during active infection and were followed longitudinally afterward. This sample is part of a study of blood T cell repertoires in COVID-19. Here immunoSEQ multiplex PCR was the method, and the copy in TCRdb shows in-frame clones only, minus some. The data contain some 300,000 clones, 90% of them singletons.

The sequence came from a woman aged 40 to 50 with COVID-19, enrolled during active disease. The chain employs TRBV5-5 and TRBJ2-7; 10 nucleotides line up with TRBD2. The specimen sequenced was peripheral blood. The DNA of the CDR3 is TGTGCCAGCAGCTTGGAAGCGGGAGGGTGGTACGAGCAGTACTTC. Translation: CASSLEAGGWYEQYF.